This entry is about one TCR beta chain. Its antigen is still unknown. TCRdb used MiXCR to reprocess the reads, holding one entry per CDR3 protein. The table has under 500,000 distinct CDR3 sequences, about 39% seen once. Trimming stripped 0 bases from V and 3 bases from J, with 12 bases between. Germline V gene lookup returns CDR1 MNHEY and CDR2 SVGEGT. The CDR3 sequence is 15 residues long. The entry originates in a study of T cell repertoires in cytomegalovirus infection. Study-wide background: Recently identified HLA-C-restricted CMV epitopes and well-studied HLA-B-restricted CMV epitopes were used by the study. CMV infection together with matching HLA type was indicated by public TCR beta signatures. Study findings and constraints: The study found HLA-C-restricted CMV-specific TCR beta clonotypes dominating the ex vivo response. Carriage of CMV together with the relevant HLA was identifiable through cumulative public TCR beta family frequency.

The chain employs TRBV6-2 or TRBV6-3 and TRBJ2-7; D perhaps matches TRBD2 (5 bases). Material: cultured PBMCs, obtained from culture after CMV antigen stimulation. The receptor's source is a human donor in good health (CMV status not recorded). Some clones in this sample may be carry-over from other donors' samples. Here the CDR3 reads CASSYSRADGYEQYF. Here the CDR3 DNA reads TGTGCCAGCAGTTACTCGAGGGCAGACGGCTACGAGCAGTACTTC.